This TCR beta chain came from a study of cytomegalovirus exposure and HLA in healthy donors. Study conclusions and caveats: TRBV6-2, TRBV6-3 and other indistinguishable V segments were excluded. What a later analysis reportedly showed was that an Asian-associated ancestry cluster had fewer N-insertions than the approximately 700-donor mean.

The CDR3 runs to 15 residues. V shed 6 bases and J 4 bases; nucleotides not matched to a gene: 7. Germline CDR1 and CDR2: LNHNV and YYDKDF (reference sequence). This clone has more than one count but fewer than ten. Its antigen is currently unknown. PCR primers comprised 60 Vbeta and 13 Jbeta primers. Sequencing used immunoSEQ multiplex PCR; TCRdb keeps in-frame clones, though not all of them. The sample lists roughly 100,000 clones, roughly 80% occurring once. This receptor was obtained from a middle-aged man in good health and CMV-seropositive. The specimen was PBMCs. The J gene is TRBJ2-1, the V gene TRBV15; 9 bases agree with TRBD1. CDR3 protein: CATRTGGRGYNEQFF. CDR3 DNA: TGTGCCACCAGGACAGGGGGAAGAGGATACAATGAGCAGTTCTTC. The full variable domain, with the rest looked up from reference TRBV15 and TRBJ2-1, is DAMVIQNPRYQVTQFGKPVTLSCSQTLNHNVMYWYQQKSSQAPKLLFHYYDKDFNNEADTPDNFQSRRPNTSFCFLDIRSPGLGDTAMYLCATRTGGRGYNEQFFGPGTRLTVL.